The 24 T cell receptor beta chains below were found in one sample sequenced in a study of regulatory T cells in long-lasting Graves disease. Researchers made TCR beta libraries by using iRepertoire HTBI primers and running Arm-PCR on CDR3 regions. TCRdb independently ran MiXCR on the multiplex PCR reads; one entry per CDR3 protein. The sample carries a few hundred thousand distinct CDR3 sequences, 23% recorded once. Described time point: persistent/refractory GD, antithyroid drugs over 5 years with positive TRAb. Extracted PBMC RNA gave rise to the TCR library. The starting material was peripheral blood mononuclear cells (PBMCs), obtained when the disease was refractory, from a patient treated with antithyroid drugs. Every receptor here comes from a female donor with Graves disease.

As concerns this clonotype: This clone may be a read error of a much larger clone one base away. A read error is likely, as this CDR3 ends without the conserved phenylalanine or tryptophan. This chain links TRBV12-3 or TRBV12-4 with TRBJ1-5, with D unclear. The CDR3 contains 13 residues. V was shortened by 6 bases and J by 5 bases, with 11 bases between the two germline ends. CDR3 DNA sequence: TGTGCCAGCAGCGATTACGGGGATCAGCCCCAGCATCTT. Its protein product is CASSDYGDQPQHL.

J is TRBJ1-3 and V is TRBV20-1; TRBD1 aligns across 8 bases. The CDR3 sequence is 14 residues long. V was pared by 0 bases and J by 10 bases, with 8 bases of the junction left unmatched. Germline values: CDR1 DFQATT, CDR2 SNEGSKA (reference sequence). The CDR3 is CSARDPPGQGTIYF. The CDR3, as DNA: TGCAGTGCTAGAGACCCACCTGGACAGGGAACCATATATTTT.

With regard to this clonotype: A much larger clonotype is one base distant, so this may be a read error. This sequence joins TRBV7-2 and TRBJ1-1, with D maybe TRBD1 (5 bases). The CDR3 loop spans 16 amino acids. Germline V lookup: CDR1 SGHTA, CDR2 FQGNSA. The CDR3 spells CASSLSVQGPNTETFF. CDR3 sequence (DNA): TGTGCCAGCAGCTTATCGGTGCAGGGACCAAACACTGAAACTTTCTTT.

This clonotype occurred many times. This rearrangement joins TRBV20-1 to TRBJ2-5, with 13 bases lining up with TRBD2. Trimming took 4 bases from V and 4 from J; bases not matched to a gene: 12. The CDR3 length is 17 residues. Germline CDR1 DFQATT, CDR2 SNEGSKA (reference sequence). CDR3 residues: CSAKRTSGRRALETQYF. DNA for the CDR3: TGCAGTGCTAAGCGGACTAGCGGGAGAAGAGCGTTAGAGACCCAGTACTTC.

The chain is built from TRBV18 and TRBJ2-2; D might be TRBD1 or TRBD2, each matching 5 bases. This CDR3 is 14 amino acids long. Germline V CDR1 and CDR2: KGHSH, LQKENI. V was trimmed by 3 bases and J by 6 bases, leaving 11 bases between them. The CDR3 coding sequence is TGTGCCAGCTCACCGTCGGGGACGGCCGGGGAGCTGTTTTTT. Its translation: CASSPSGTAGELFF.

This clonotype was seen repeatedly, ten times or more. V is TRBV11-2 and J is TRBJ2-7; 14 bases agree with TRBD2. This CDR3 has 20 residues. Germline V gene lookup returns CDR1 SGHAT and CDR2 FQNNGV. With V trimmed by 5 bases and J by 3 bases, 18 bases remained unmatched. The CDR3 sequence: CASSQPGLAGDQPILYEQYF. The CDR3 bases are TGTGCCAGCAGCCAACCGGGACTAGCGGGGGACCAACCCATCCTCTACGAGCAGTACTTC.

This clonotype was found many times. The chain recombines TRBV28 with TRBJ2-7; D may be TRBD1 (6 bases). V lost 5 bases, J lost 1 base, and 12 bases lay in between. CDR3 length equals 14 residues. Per the germline V gene, CDR1 is MDHEN and CDR2 is SYDVKM. The CDR3 here is CASSTIDRSYEQYF. Written as DNA, the CDR3 is TGTGCCAGCAGTACAATCGACAGGTCCTACGAGCAGTACTTC.

The V call is TRBV18, the J call TRBJ2-4; D is unresolved. The CDR3 length is 15 residues. V dropped 2 bases and J dropped 0 bases, with 8 bases sitting between them. The V gene's germline CDR1 is KGHSH and CDR2 LQKENI. CDR3 bases: TGTGCCAGCTCACCAAACCAGATAGCCAAAAACATTCAGTACTTC. Translating it yields CASSPNQIAKNIQYF.

The chain has TRBV4-3 and TRBJ2-2; TRBD2 matches at 8 bases. This CDR3 has 19 amino acids. Germline trimming cut 0 bases from V and 1 base from J; bases unmatched to any gene: 10. Germline V CDR1 and CDR2: LGHNA, YSLEER. The CDR3 reads CASSQDNVGSGMNTGELFF. The CDR3 coding sequence is TGCGCCAGCAGCCAAGATAATGTCGGTAGCGGGATGAACACCGGGGAGCTGTTTTTT.

A note on this clonotype: This may be a read error, as it is one base from a much larger clone. The chain has TRBV10-3 and TRBJ2-5; 8 positions match TRBD1. Germline values: CDR1 ENHRY, CDR2 SYGVKD. The junction had 6 bases not matched to a gene; V was cut back by 2 bases and J by 4 bases. This CDR3 region has 15 residues. The CDR3 bases are TGTGCCATCAGTGAGCCAGGGGGCTATGGAGAGACCCAGTACTTC. Translation: CAISEPGGYGETQYF.

This clonotype was seen only a few times. The chain carries TRBV7-3 and TRBJ2-5; 7 bases align to TRBD2. V was pared by 3 bases and J by 4 bases, with 8 bases of the junction left unmatched. Germline lookup yields CDR1 SGHTA and CDR2 FQGTGA. This CDR3 comprises 15 residues. The CDR3 DNA is TGTGCCAGCAGCTTTTTCGGGAGCGGGATAGAGACCCAGTACTTC. Translating gives CASSFFGSGIETQYF.

This clonotype was seen only a few times. The chain combines TRBV5-1 with TRBJ1-1; 10 bases agree with TRBD1. Germline trimming cut 3 bases from V and 3 bases from J; bases unmatched to any gene: 5. The CDR3 is 15 amino acids. Germline CDR1 is SGHRS and CDR2 is YFSETQ. CDR3 nucleotide sequence: TGCGCCAGCAGCTCGACAGGGGGCAAAGACACTGAAGCTTTCTTT. Its protein is CASSSTGGKDTEAFF.

This clonotype has a count of ten or more. The chain carries TRBV6-2 or TRBV6-3 and TRBJ1-1; D is unresolved. The CDR3 consists of 13 residues. V was shortened by 3 bases and J by 4 bases, with 9 bases between the two germline ends. Germline V gene data show CDR1 as MNHEY and CDR2 as SVGEGT. The DNA for the CDR3 is TGTGCCAGCAGTTATTGGGGAGCCACTGAAGCTTTCTTT. It translates to CASSYWGATEAFF.

A few counts support this clonotype. The chain recombines TRBV19 with TRBJ1-3; D may be TRBD1 (5 bases). The CDR3 is 17 amino acids. Germline-derived CDR1 and CDR2 are LNHDA and SQIVND (reference sequence). V lost 3 bases and J lost 4, with 19 bases in between. The chain's CDR3 is CASSMDIRRRSGNTIYF. The CDR3 region has the DNA TGTGCCAGTAGTATGGACATACGGCGACGGTCAGGAAACACCATATATTTT.

Note on this clonotype: A single base separates this from a much larger clone, so it may be a read error. The V and J genes are TRBV2 and TRBJ2-2; either TRBD1 or TRBD2 may fit D (5 bases each). Germline V gene sequence: CDR1 SNHLY, CDR2 FYNNEI. This CDR3 is built from 14 residues. The CDR3: CASSESAGTGDLFF. The CDR3 nucleotides read TGTGCCAGCAGTGAATCTGCAGGCACCGGGGACCTGTTTTTT.

This clonotype occurred a few times. The chain recombines TRBV27 with TRBJ2-6, with D possibly matching TRBD1 (6 bases). This CDR3 has 15 residues. Germline V gene lookup returns CDR1 MNHEY and CDR2 SMNVEV (reference sequence). V shed 1 base and J shed 6 bases, with 10 bases lying between them. The CDR3 loop reads CASSLLGTQANVLTF. The CDR3, as DNA: TGTGCCAGCAGTTTATTGGGGACACAGGCCAACGTCCTGACTTTC. The whole variable domain, remainder taken from reference TRBV27 and TRBJ2-6, is EAQVTQNPRYLITVTGKKLTVTCSQNMNHEYMSWYRQDPGLGLRQIYYSMNVEVTDKGDVPEGYKVSRKEKRNFPLILESPSPNQTSLYFCASSLLGTQANVLTFGAGSRLTVL.

This clonotype was seen only a few times. Sequence at one end of the junction differs from germline and may be a read error. The chain joins TRBV29-1 to TRBJ1-2, with no clear D. The CDR3 consists of 13 residues. The germline V gene encodes CDR1 SQVTM and CDR2 ANQGSEA. The CDR3 spells CVTRRINDYGYTF. For the CDR3, the DNA is TGTGTAACCCGACGGATCAACGACTATGGCTACACCTTC.

This chain links TRBV19 with TRBJ2-5; D gene ambiguous. Germline V gene data show CDR1 as LNHDA and CDR2 as SQIVND (reference sequence). The CDR3 is 13 amino acids. V was shortened by 2 bases and J by 5 bases, with 9 bases between the two germline ends. CDR3 sequence (DNA): TGTGCCAGTAGTATAAGTCAGGTTGAGACCCAGTACTTC. This codes for CASSISQVETQYF.

The rearrangement links TRBV20-1 to TRBJ2-7; 9 bases map to TRBD1. CDR1 is DFQATT, CDR2 SNEGSKA, per germline (reference sequence). CDR3 length: 14 residues. The V segment lost 2 bases and the J segment 5 bases; nucleotides outside the gene matches: 7. CDR3 bases: TGCAGTGCTAGAAGGACAGGGGACTGGGACGAGCAGTACTTC. Translation: CSARRTGDWDEQYF.

The V call is TRBV10-3, the J call TRBJ2-7; TRBD1 agrees at 7 bases. Germline lookup yields CDR1 ENHRY and CDR2 SYGVKD. Trimming cost V 2 bases and J 1 base; bases outside gene matches: 2. The CDR3 loop spans 14 amino acids. The CDR3, as DNA: TGTGCCATCAGTGAGGGGGGACAGTCCTACGAGCAGTACTTC. Translation: CAISEGGQSYEQYF.

The chain links TRBV20-1 to TRBJ2-2; 9 bases match TRBD1. The V gene's germline CDR1 is DFQATT and CDR2 SNEGSKA (reference sequence). The CDR3 has 14 residues. V gave up 6 bases and J gave up 9 bases; unmatched junction bases: 11. The CDR3 loop is CSAAGTGNYRELFF. The CDR3 DNA is TGCAGTGCGGCCGGGACAGGGAACTATAGGGAGCTGTTTTTT.

This clonotype was recorded a few times. The chain combines TRBV10-3 with TRBJ2-1; 7 bases match TRBD2. Germline V gene sequence: CDR1 ENHRY, CDR2 SYGVKD. The CDR3 totals 14 residues. The ends lost 6 bases at V and 7 bases at J; junction bases unmatched: 9. CDR3 loop: CAISPGLVGNEQFF. CDR3 bases: TGTGCCATCAGCCCCGGACTAGTGGGGAATGAGCAGTTCTTC.

The sample holds one count of this clonotype. The chain links TRBV19 to TRBJ1-4; possibly TRBD1 for D (5 bases). Germline loops: CDR1 LNHDA, CDR2 SQIVND (reference sequence). V lost 4 bases and J lost 7, with 13 bases in between. The CDR3 spans 14 residues. CDR3 sequence (DNA): TGTGCCAGTAGTAGGAGGGGCGTCGGTGAAAAACTGTTTTTT. Translated: CASSRRGVGEKLFF.

This clonotype appeared a few times. This sequence joins TRBV27 and TRBJ1-5, with a weak D call TRBD1 (5 bases). V lost 1 base and J lost 7, with 14 bases in between. The CDR3 is 15 residues long. Germline V gives CDR1 MNHEY, CDR2 SMNVEV (reference sequence). The CDR3 loop reads CASSLLGQAGQPQHF. The CDR3, as DNA: TGTGCCAGCAGTTTATTGGGGCAGGCGGGGCAGCCCCAGCATTTT.